This T cell receptor beta chain was sequenced in a study of T cell changes during pregnancy in multiple sclerosis. Germline V gene lookup returns CDR1 LGHNA and CDR2 YSLEER. The CDR3 is 16 residues long. Trimming pared 0 bases from V and 4 bases from J, leaving 16 bases between. Assay used: immunoSEQ multiplex PCR; TCRdb lists only in-frame clones, some missing. The sample lists more than 80,000 clones, 91% occurring once. The genes are TRBV4-3 and TRBJ2-7; D is perhaps TRBD1 (6 bases). The TCR originated in a female donor with multiple sclerosis, enrolled in a pregnancy study. This specimen was peripheral blood, taken before pregnancy. For the CDR3, the DNA is TGCGCCAGCAGCCAAGATATCGGGACACTGGCTTACGAGCAGTACTTC. It codes for CASSQDIGTLAYEQYF.